This T cell receptor (beta chain) was sequenced in a study of T cells in Graves' hyperthyroidism and ophthalmopathy. Study-level background: Peripheral blood specimens were obtained at initial diagnosis, prior to any treatment.

This clonotype was detected many times. The source material, RNA transcripts, was used to amplify TCR beta CDR3 regions. In the first-round RT-PCR of the TCR CDR3, the HTBI primer set was used. In TCRdb, the multiplex PCR reads were re-called with MiXCR into one record per CDR3 protein. The sample records a few hundred thousand distinct CDR3 sequences, 13% to 15% being singletons. The CDR3 runs to 14 residues. Trimming left V 4 bases short and J 2 bases short, with 10 bases between. Per the germline V gene, CDR1 is LGHNA and CDR2 is YNFKEQ. Hyperthyroidism was newly diagnosed in patients aged 18 to 65 (duration under 2 months). Fresh peripheral blood, about 10 ml of it, supplied the PBMCs.

The chain uses TRBV4-2 and TRBJ2-3; maybe TRBD2 (6 bases). The sequence was collected from a woman in her fifties or sixties with Graves' hyperthyroidism that later progressed to Graves' ophthalmopathy. Sequenced: blood. CDR3 nucleotides: TGTGCCAGCAGCCTGCGGGAAAACACAGATACGCAGTATTTT. Its protein is CASSLRENTDTQYF.